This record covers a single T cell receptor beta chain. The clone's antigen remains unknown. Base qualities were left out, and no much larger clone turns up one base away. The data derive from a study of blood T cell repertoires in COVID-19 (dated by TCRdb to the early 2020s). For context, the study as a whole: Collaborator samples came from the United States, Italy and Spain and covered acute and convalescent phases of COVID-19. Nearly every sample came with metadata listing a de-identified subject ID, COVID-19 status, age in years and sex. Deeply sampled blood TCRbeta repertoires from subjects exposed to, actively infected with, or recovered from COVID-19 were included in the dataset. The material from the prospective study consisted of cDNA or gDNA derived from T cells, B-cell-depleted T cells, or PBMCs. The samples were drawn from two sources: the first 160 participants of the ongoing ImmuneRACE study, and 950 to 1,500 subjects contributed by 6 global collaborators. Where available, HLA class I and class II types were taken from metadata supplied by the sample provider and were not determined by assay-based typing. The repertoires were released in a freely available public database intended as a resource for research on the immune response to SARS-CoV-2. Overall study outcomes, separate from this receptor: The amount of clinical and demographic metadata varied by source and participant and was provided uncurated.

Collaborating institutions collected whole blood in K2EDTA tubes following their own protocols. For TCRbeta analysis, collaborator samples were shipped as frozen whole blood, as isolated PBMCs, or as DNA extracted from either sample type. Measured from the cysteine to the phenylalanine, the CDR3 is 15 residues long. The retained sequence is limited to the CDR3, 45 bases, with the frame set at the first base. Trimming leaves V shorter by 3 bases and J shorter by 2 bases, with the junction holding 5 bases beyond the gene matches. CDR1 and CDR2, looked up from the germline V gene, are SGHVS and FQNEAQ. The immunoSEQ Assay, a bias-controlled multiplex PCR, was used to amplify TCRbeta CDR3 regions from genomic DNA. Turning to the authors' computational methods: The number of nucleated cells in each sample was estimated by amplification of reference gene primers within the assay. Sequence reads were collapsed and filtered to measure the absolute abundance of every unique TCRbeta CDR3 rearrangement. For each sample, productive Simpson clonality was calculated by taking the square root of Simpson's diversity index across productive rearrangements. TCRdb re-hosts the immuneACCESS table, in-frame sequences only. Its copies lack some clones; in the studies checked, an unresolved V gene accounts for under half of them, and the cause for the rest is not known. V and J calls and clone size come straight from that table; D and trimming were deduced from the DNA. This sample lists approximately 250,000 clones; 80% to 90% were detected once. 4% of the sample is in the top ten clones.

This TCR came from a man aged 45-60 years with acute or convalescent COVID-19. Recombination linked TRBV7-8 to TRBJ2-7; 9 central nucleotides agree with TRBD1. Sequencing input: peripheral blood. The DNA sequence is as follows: TGTGCCAGCAGCTTGGGGACAGGGAATACCTACGAGCAGTACTTC. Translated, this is CASSLGTGNTYEQYF.